The clone carrying this TCR beta chain was counted a few times. The antigen remains unidentified. The source of the sample is a study of beta chain features in type 1 diabetes. Regarding the study as a whole: Shorter TCRB CDR3s, moderately but significantly so, were found in Type 1 diabetes patients in all four CD4+ subsets. Small HLA sub-analyses could not settle whether HLA shapes TCRB rearrangement.

The isolated RNA, all of it, was reverse transcribed, so expressed TCRB transcripts were what got sequenced. TCRdb's table, derived via immunoSEQ multiplex PCR, lists solely in-frame clones and lacks some. The sample consists of more than 250,000 clones, 15% of them appearing once. V was pared by 1 base and J by 0 bases, with 9 bases between. The germline V gene encodes CDR1 SEHNR and CDR2 FQNEAQ (reference sequence). This CDR3 has 15 amino acids. Source material: naive CD4+ T cells from blood. The V gene is TRBV7-9, the J gene TRBJ1-1; unclear D gene. This TCR derives from a young man with type 1 diabetes. CDR3 sequence: CASSLGSSLNTEAFF. CDR3 sequence (DNA): TGTGCCAGCAGCTTAGGGAGCAGCCTGAACACTGAAGCTTTCTTT.